The 5 T cell receptor beta chains below come from one sample, sequenced in a study of blood T cell repertoires in COVID-19. Some clones are missing from TCRdb's copy, which holds only in-frame ones; the method was immunoSEQ multiplex PCR. The data show roughly 130,000 clones, with about 89% seen just once and around 3.4% held by the top ten. The sequencing input was peripheral blood. These receptors were taken from a woman aged 55-69 years with acute or convalescent COVID-19.

V and J are TRBV5-1 and TRBJ2-1; D unclear. CDR1 and CDR2 (germline): SGHRS, YFSETQ. There are 15 residues in the CDR3. V gave up 7 bases and J gave up 4 bases, with 18 bases separating them. The CDR3 region is CASCRDSLLYNEQFF. The CDR3, as DNA: TGCGCCAGCTGCAGAGACTCTTTGCTATACAATGAGCAGTTCTTC.

The chain uses TRBV6-5 and TRBJ2-1, with TRBD1 as a possible D gene (5 bases). This CDR3 region has 14 residues. CDR1 is MNHEY and CDR2 is SVGAGI in the germline V gene. Trimming stripped 2 bases from V and 6 bases from J, with 11 bases between. The CDR3 spells CASSYRGGVNEQFF. In nucleotides, the CDR3 is TGTGCCAGCAGTTACAGGGGTGGGGTCAATGAGCAGTTCTTC.

This chain connects TRBV10-2 to TRBJ1-1, with 8 positions matching TRBD1. Germline V gives CDR1 WSHSY, CDR2 SAAADI. Losses at the gene ends were 6 bases for V and 1 base for J; bases not matched to a gene: 4. There are 14 residues in the CDR3. The CDR3 sequence is CASRRTGQNTEAFF. CDR3 DNA sequence: TGCGCCAGCAGGAGGACAGGGCAGAACACTGAAGCTTTCTTT.

The CDR3 is CASSEAIRNTEAFF. CDR3 nucleotide sequence: TGTGCCAGCAGTGAAGCAATCAGGAACACTGAAGCTTTCTTT. V is TRBV2 and J is TRBJ1-1; D call uncertain. V dropped 0 bases and J dropped 1 base, with 6 bases sitting between them. The CDR3 extends over 14 amino acids. From germline, CDR1 is SNHLY and CDR2 FYNNEI.

This clone was seen only a few times. The J gene is TRBJ2-7, the V gene TRBV30, with 7 bases matching TRBD2. The CDR3 loop spans 13 amino acids. V trimming: 0 bases; J trimming: 9 bases; junction bases outside the gene matches: 8. CDR1 and CDR2 from the germline V gene are GTSNPN and SVGIG (reference sequence). The CDR3 DNA reads TGTGCCTGGAGTGTTAATACCCGCGGGAGGCAGTACTTC. Protein: CAWSVNTRGRQYF.